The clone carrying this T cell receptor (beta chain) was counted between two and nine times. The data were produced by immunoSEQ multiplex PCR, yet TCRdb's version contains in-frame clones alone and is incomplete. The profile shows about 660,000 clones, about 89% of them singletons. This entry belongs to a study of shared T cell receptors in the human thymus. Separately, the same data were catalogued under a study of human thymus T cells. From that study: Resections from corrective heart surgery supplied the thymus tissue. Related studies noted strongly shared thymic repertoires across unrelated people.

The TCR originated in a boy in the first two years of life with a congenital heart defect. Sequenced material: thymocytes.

The CDR3 DNA reads TGTGCCAGCAGCCCCAACCGGCCAGGGCATAATGAAAAACTGTTTTTT. The encoded protein is CASSPNRPGHNEKLFF. The V call is TRBV7-6, the J call TRBJ1-4; the D gene is possibly TRBD1 (5 bases). Germline CDR1 and CDR2: SGHVS and FNYEAQ. This CDR3 spans 16 amino acids. The V gene lost 5 bases and the J gene lost 4 bases, with 17 bases spanning the gap. Full variable domain (missing parts from reference TRBV7-6 and TRBJ1-4): GAGVSQSPRYKVTKRGQDVALRCDPISGHVSLYWYRQALGQGPEFLTYFNYEAQQDKSGLPNDRFSAERPEGSISTLTIQRTEQRDSAMYRCASSPNRPGHNEKLFFGSGTQLSVL.